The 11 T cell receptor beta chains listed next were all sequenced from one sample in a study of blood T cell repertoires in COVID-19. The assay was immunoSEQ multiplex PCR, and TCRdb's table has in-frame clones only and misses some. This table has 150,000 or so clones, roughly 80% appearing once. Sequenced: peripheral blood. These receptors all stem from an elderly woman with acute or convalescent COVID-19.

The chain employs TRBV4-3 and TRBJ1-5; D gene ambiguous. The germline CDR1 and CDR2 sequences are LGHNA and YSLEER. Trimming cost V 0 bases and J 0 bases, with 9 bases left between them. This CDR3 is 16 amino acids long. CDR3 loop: CASSQDRAGSNQPQHF. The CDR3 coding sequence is TGCGCCAGCAGCCAAGATCGGGCGGGTAGCAATCAGCCCCAGCATTTT.

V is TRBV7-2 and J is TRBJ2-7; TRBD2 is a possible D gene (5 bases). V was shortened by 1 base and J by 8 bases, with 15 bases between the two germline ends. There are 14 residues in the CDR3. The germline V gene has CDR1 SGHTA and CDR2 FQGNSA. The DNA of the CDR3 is TGTGCCAGCAGCTTAGTGGCGGGCTACGATAAGCAGTACTTC. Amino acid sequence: CASSLVAGYDKQYF.

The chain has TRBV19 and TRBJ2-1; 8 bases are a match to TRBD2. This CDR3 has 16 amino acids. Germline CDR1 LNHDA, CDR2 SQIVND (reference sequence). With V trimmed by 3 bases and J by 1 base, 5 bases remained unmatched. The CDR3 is CASSMGSGTSYNEQFF. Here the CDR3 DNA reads TGTGCCAGTAGTATGGGTAGCGGGACTTCCTACAATGAGCAGTTCTTC.

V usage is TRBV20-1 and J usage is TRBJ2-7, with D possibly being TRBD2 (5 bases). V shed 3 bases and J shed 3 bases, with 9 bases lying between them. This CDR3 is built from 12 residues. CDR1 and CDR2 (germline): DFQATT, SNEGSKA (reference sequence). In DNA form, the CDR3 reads TGCAGTGCTAGTACGGGGAACTACGAGCAGTACTTC. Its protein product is CSASTGNYEQYF.

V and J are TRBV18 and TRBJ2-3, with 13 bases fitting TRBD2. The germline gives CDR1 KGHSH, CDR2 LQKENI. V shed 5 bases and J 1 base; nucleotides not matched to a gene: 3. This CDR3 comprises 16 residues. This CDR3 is CASSTGTSGGTDTQYF. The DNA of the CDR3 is TGTGCCAGCTCAACCGGGACTAGCGGGGGCACAGATACGCAGTATTTT.

CDR3 residues: CASGLPSSDTQYF. The CDR3 coding sequence is TGTGCTAGTGGTTTGCCCTCGAGCGATACGCAGTATTTT. V gene TRBV12-5 combines with J gene TRBJ2-3; D gene uncertain. V was clipped by 2 bases and J by 6 bases, with 9 bases between them. The germline V gene has CDR1 LGHNT and CDR2 FRNRAP. The CDR3 extends over 13 amino acids.

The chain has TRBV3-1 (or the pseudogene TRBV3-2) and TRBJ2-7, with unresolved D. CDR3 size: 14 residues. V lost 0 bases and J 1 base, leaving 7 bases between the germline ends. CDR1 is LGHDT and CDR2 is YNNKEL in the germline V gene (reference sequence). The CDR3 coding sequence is TGTGCCAGCAGCCAAGATTCTAAGTCCTACGAGCAGTACTTC. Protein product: CASSQDSKSYEQYF.

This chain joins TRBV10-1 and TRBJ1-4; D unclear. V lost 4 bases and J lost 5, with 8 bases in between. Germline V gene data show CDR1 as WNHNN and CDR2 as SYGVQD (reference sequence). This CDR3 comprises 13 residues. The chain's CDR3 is CASSGGLNEKLFF. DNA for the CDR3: TGCGCCAGCAGTGGAGGGTTAAATGAAAAACTGTTTTTT.

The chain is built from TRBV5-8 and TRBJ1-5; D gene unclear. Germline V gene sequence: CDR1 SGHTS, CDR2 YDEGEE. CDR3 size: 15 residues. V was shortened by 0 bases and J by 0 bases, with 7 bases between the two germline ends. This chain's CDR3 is CASSLGHLSNQPQHF. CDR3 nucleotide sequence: TGTGCCAGCAGCTTGGGACACCTTAGCAATCAGCCCCAGCATTTT.

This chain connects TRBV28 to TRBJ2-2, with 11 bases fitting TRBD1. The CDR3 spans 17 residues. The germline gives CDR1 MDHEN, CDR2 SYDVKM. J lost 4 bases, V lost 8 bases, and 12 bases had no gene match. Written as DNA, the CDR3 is TGTGCCAGCCTCCGGACAGGGGGCACAGTAGGCACCGGGGAGCTGTTTTTT. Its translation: CASLRTGGTVGTGELFF.

The CDR3 is CASSEQDTTTDTQYF. The CDR3, as DNA: TGTGCCAGCAGTGAACAAGACACAACCACAGATACGCAGTATTTT. The chain joins TRBV6-1 to TRBJ2-3; D not resolved. Trimming pared 2 bases from V and 2 bases from J, leaving 11 bases between. The CDR3 has 15 amino acids. Germline V gene sequence: CDR1 MNHNS, CDR2 SASEGT.